This T cell receptor beta chain was sequenced for a study of blood T cell repertoires in COVID-19. Sequenced by immunoSEQ multiplex PCR; TCRdb stores in-frame clones only, minus some. The top ten hold about 5% of the sample, which has about 69,000 clones, roughly 89% seen once. Losses at the gene ends were 1 base for V and 3 bases for J; bases not matched to a gene: 3. The germline V gene encodes CDR1 SNHLY and CDR2 FYNNEI. The CDR3 is made up of 14 amino acids. The chain links TRBV2 to TRBJ2-7; 7 positions agree with TRBD2. Sequences were obtained from peripheral blood. The TCR comes from a woman between 50 and 59 years old with active COVID-19. CDR3 sequence: CASSEGLAVYEQYF. The CDR3 DNA is TGTGCCAGCAGTGAAGGGCTAGCGGTCTACGAGCAGTACTTC. Supplemented by reference TRBV2 and TRBJ2-7, the full variable domain reads EPEVTQTPSHQVTQMGQEVILRCVPISNHLYFYWYRQILGQKVEFLVSFYNNEISEKSEIFDDQFSVERPDGSNFTLKIRSTKLEDSAMYFCASSEGLAVYEQYFGPGTRLTVT.